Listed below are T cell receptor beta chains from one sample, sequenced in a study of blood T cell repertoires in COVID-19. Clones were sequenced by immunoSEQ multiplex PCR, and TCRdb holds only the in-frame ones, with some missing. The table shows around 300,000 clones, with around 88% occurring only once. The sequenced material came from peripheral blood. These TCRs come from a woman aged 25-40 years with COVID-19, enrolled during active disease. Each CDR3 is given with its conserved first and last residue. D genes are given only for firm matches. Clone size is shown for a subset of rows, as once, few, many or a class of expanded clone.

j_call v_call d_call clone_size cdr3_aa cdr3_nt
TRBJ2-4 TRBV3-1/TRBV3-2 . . CASSQGLAKNIQYF TGTGCCAGCAGCCAAGGACTAGCCAAAAACATTCAGTACTTC
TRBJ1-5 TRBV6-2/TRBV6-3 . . CASSYSMDRGNQPQHF TGTGCCAGCAGTTACTCGATGGACAGAGGTAATCAGCCCCAGCATTTT
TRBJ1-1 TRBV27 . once CASSSGTNTEAFF TGTGCCAGCAGTAGCGGGACCAACACTGAAGCTTTCTTT
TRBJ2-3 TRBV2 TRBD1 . CASSPGQTTDTQYF TGTGCCAGCAGTCCGGGACAGACCACAGATACGCAGTATTTT
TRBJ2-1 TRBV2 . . CASSPDRHNEQFF TGTGCCAGCAGCCCAGACAGGCACAATGAGCAGTTCTTC
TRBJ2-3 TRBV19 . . CASSSGTDTQYF TGTGCCAGTAGTTCAGGTACAGATACGCAGTATTTT
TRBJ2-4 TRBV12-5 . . CASGSPEGKNIQYF TGTGCTAGTGGTTCCCCAGAGGGAAAAAACATTCAGTACTTC
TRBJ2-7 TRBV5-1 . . CASSYATGQLQYF TGCGCCAGCAGCTACGCAACAGGACAACTCCAGTACTTC
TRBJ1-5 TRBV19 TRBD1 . CATMDRWNQPQHF TGTGCCACCATGGACAGGTGGAATCAGCCCCAGCATTTT
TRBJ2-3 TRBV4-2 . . CASSPQATSTDTQYF TGTGCCAGCAGCCCCCAAGCTACCAGCACAGATACGCAGTATTTT
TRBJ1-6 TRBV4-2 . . CASSQEYGFGSPLHF TGTGCCAGCAGCCAAGAATACGGGTTCGGTTCACCCCTCCACTTT
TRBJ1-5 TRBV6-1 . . CASSETPRWANQPQHF TGTGCCAGCAGTGAAACTCCCCGGTGGGCTAATCAGCCCCAGCATTTT
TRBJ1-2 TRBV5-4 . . CASSLDGEYGYTF TGTGCCAGCAGCCTGGACGGGGAATATGGCTACACCTTC
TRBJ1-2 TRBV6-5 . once CASSPWGGAGYGYTF TGTGCCAGCAGCCCCTGGGGGGGCGCAGGCTATGGCTACACCTTC
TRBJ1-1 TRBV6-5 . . CASSNTLNTEAFF TGTGCCAGCAGCAACACCTTGAACACTGAAGCTTTCTTT
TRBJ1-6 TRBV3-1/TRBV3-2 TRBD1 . CASSLNRGRGSPLHF TGTGCCAGCAGCCTTAACAGGGGGCGAGGCTCACCCCTCCACTTT
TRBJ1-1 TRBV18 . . CASSPLGGNTEAFF TGTGCCAGCTCACCACTGGGGGGAAACACTGAAGCTTTCTTT
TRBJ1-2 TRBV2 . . CASSARGLLSGYTF TGTGCCAGCAGTGCTAGGGGGTTACTCAGTGGCTACACCTTC
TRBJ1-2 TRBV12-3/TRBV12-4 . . CASSLGRDIHHTF TGTGCCAGCAGCCTGGGTAGGGACATACACCACACCTTC
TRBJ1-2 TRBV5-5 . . CASSYEALGRGYTF TGTGCCAGCAGCTATGAGGCCCTCGGTAGGGGCTACACCTTC
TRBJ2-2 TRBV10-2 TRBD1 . CASSDSDRLNTGELFF TGCGCCAGCAGTGATTCGGACAGGCTTAACACCGGGGAGCTGTTTTTT
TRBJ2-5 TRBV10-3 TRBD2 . CAIGERGDETQYF TGTGCCATCGGCGAGCGGGGGGATGAGACCCAGTACTTC
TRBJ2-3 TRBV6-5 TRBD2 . CASSYGGLAVADTQYF TGTGCCAGCAGTTACGGCGGACTAGCCGTCGCAGATACGCAGTATTTT
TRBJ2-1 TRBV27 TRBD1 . CASTSTGQDYNEQFF TGTGCCAGCACCTCAACGGGACAGGACTACAATGAGCAGTTCTTC
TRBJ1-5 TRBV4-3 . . CASSQELTGNQPQHF TGCGCCAGCAGCCAAGAGTTAACGGGTAATCAGCCCCAGCATTTT
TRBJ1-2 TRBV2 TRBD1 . CASSWRTGGSLGYTF TGTGCCAGCAGTTGGCGGACAGGGGGCTCCCTGGGCTACACCTTC
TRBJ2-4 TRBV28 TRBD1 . CASSPWTGGTKNIQYF TGTGCCAGCAGTCCGTGGACAGGGGGTACCAAAAACATTCAGTACTTC
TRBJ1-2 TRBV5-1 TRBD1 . CASSRGQGNYGYTF TGCGCCAGCAGCAGGGGACAGGGGAACTATGGCTACACCTTC
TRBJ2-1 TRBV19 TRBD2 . CASSARLAGGHNEQFF TGTGCCAGTAGTGCGCGACTAGCGGGGGGTCATAATGAGCAGTTCTTC
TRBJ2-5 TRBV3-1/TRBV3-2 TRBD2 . CASSPHKIAGGPETQYF TGTGCCAGCAGCCCTCACAAAATAGCGGGGGGGCCGGAGACCCAGTACTTC
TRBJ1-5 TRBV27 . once CASSLSGQGSNQPQHF TGTGCCAGCAGTTTATCGGGGCAGGGGAGCAATCAGCCCCAGCATTTT
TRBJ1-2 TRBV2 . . CASTLPGYGYTF TGTGCCAGCACACTACCCGGCTATGGCTACACCTTC
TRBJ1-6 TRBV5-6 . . CASSLYTGTNSPLHF TGTGCCAGCAGCTTGTATACAGGGACCAATTCACCCCTCCACTTT
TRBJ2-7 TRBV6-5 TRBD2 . CASSPGTSASREQYF TGTGCCAGCAGTCCCGGGACTAGTGCCTCTCGGGAGCAGTACTTC
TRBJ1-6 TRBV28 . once CASSPQYNSPLHF TGTGCCAGCAGCCCCCAGTATAATTCACCCCTCCACTTT
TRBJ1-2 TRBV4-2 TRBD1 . CASSPAPRDSHYGYTF TGTGCCAGCAGCCCGGCTCCGAGGGACAGCCACTATGGCTACACCTTC
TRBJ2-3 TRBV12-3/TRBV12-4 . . CASRLRTTDTQYF TGTGCCAGCAGGCTGCGAACTACAGATACGCAGTATTTT
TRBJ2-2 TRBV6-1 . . CASSERLVAGTGELFF TGTGCCAGCAGTGAACGACTAGTGGCTGGAACCGGGGAGCTGTTTTTT
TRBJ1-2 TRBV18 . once CASSPVREGTLGYTF TGTGCCAGCTCACCGGTCAGGGAGGGGACTCTTGGCTACACCTTC
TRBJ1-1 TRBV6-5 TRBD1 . CASSQDRVNTEAFF TGTGCCAGCAGTCAGGACAGGGTGAACACTGAAGCTTTCTTT
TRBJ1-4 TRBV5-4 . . CASSLAGVGGEKLFF TGTGCCAGCAGCTTGGCCGGAGTAGGTGGTGAAAAACTGTTTTTT
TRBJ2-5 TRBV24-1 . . CATIAPVGGRPETQYF TGTGCCACCATTGCCCCGGTCGGGGGTCGGCCGGAGACCCAGTACTTC
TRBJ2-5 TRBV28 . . CASSSLPVGRQETQYF TGTGCCAGCAGTTCTCTGCCCGTAGGGAGGCAAGAGACCCAGTACTTC
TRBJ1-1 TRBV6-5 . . CASRSGVNTEAFF TGTGCCAGCAGGTCAGGGGTGAACACTGAAGCTTTCTTT
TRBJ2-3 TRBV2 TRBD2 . CASSAGLAGSATQYF TGTGCCAGCAGTGCGGGACTAGCGGGTTCGGCTACGCAGTATTTT
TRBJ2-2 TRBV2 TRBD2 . CASTLAGGRGTGELFF TGTGCCAGCACTCTAGCGGGGGGGCGTGGCACCGGGGAGCTGTTTTTT
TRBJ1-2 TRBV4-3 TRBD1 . CASSQRQGPDGYTF TGCGCCAGCAGCCAAAGACAGGGCCCCGATGGCTACACCTTC
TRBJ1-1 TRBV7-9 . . CASSSNGMNTEAFF TGTGCCAGCAGCTCCAACGGTATGAACACTGAAGCTTTCTTT
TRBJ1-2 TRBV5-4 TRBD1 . CASSAQPGTGFEKGYTF TGTGCCAGCAGCGCACAGCCGGGGACAGGGTTTGAGAAGGGCTACACCTTC
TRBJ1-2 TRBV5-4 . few CASRSRRFGYTF TGTGCCAGCAGATCCAGGAGGTTTGGCTACACCTTC
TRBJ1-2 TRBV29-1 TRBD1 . CSVGQGPYGYTF TGCAGCGTAGGACAGGGACCATATGGCTACACCTTC
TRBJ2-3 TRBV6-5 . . CASSQDFTFTDTQYF TGTGCCAGCAGCCAAGACTTCACATTCACAGATACGCAGTATTTT
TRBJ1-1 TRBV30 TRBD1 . CAWGQGNTEAFF TGTGCCTGGGGACAGGGGAACACTGAAGCTTTCTTT
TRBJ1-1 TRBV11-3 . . CASSLDRPDGAFF TGTGCCAGCAGCTTGGATAGACCTGACGGGGCTTTCTTT
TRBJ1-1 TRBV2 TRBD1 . CASSEAPRGIGAFF TGTGCCAGCAGTGAAGCGCCCAGGGGGATCGGAGCTTTCTTT
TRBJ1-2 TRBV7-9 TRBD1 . CASRPPTGFEGYTF TGTGCCAGCAGACCTCCGACAGGGTTTGAGGGCTACACCTTC
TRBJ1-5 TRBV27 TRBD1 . CASSRDRGTYSNQPQHF TGTGCCAGCAGCCGGGACAGGGGCACCTATAGCAATCAGCCCCAGCATTTT
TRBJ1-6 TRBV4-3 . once CASSQGRGAVGSPLHF TGCGCCAGCAGCCAAGGGCGGGGGGCCGTGGGATCACCCCTCCACTTT
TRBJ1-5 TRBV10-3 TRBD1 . CATRQGRSNQPQHF TGTGCCACCCGACAGGGTCGTAGCAATCAGCCCCAGCATTTT